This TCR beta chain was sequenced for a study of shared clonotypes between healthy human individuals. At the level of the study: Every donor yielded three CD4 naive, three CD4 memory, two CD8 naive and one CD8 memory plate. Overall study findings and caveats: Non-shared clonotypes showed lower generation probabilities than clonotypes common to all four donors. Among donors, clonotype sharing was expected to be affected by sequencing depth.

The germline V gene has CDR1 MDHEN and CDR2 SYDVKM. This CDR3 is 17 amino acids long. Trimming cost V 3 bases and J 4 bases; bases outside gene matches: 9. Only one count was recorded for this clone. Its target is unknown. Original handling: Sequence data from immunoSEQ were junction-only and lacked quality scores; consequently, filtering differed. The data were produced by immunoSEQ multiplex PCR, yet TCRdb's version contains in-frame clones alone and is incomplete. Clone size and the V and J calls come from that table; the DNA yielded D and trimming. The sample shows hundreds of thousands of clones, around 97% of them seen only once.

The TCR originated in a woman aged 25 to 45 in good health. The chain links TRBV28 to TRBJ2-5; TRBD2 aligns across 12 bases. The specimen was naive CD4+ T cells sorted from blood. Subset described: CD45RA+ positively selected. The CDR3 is CASSFLPGLAGLETQYF. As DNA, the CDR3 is TGTGCCAGCAGTTTTCTTCCGGGACTAGCGGGTCTAGAGACCCAGTACTTC.